The clone carrying this T cell receptor (beta chain) came up many times. As yet, its antigen is unknown. This sample is part of a study of neurological immune-mediated disorders. Findings and limits, study-wide: Expansion of TCR clones was greatest in HTLV-1-associated myelopathy and smallest in multiple sclerosis, where it fell below that of healthy controls.

MiXCR, applied by TCRdb to the 5' RACE reads, yields one record per CDR3 protein. The data hold over 25,000 distinct CDR3 sequences, with 10% to 15% observed a single time. Germline lookup yields CDR1 ENHRY and CDR2 SYGVKD. V lost 11 bases to trimming and J lost 7 bases, with 17 bases between them. The CDR3 covers 13 residues. The sequenced sample was PBMCs. The V and J genes are TRBV10-3 and TRBJ2-2, with D possibly being TRBD1 (5 bases). This clonotype originated in a man aged 55 to 70 in good health. CDR3 DNA sequence: TGTGCCTTCGCTCAGGGATCAGGCGGGGAGCTGTTTTTT. Translation: CAFAQGSGGELFF.